These 24 T cell receptor beta chains were sequenced from one sample in a study of tumor and adjacent non-tumor tissue in lung cancer. TCRbeta libraries were built with three rounds of nested PCR, modified from ARM-PCR. TCRdb re-called the multiplex PCR reads with MiXCR, one entry per CDR3 protein. The sample consists of about 140,000 distinct CDR3 sequences, approximately 66% of them appearing once. No cell sorting was done before RNA was extracted from the tissue. The specimen was lung tumor tissue. All receptors come from a man in his sixties with small cell lung cancer.

The chain uses TRBV10-3 and TRBJ2-1; D could derive from TRBD1 or TRBD2 (6 bases each). Germline CDR1 reads ENHRY; CDR2 reads SYGVKD. The CDR3 runs to 13 residues. The CDR3 spells CVISDRGDNEQFF. In nucleotides, the CDR3 is TGTGTCATTAGTGATAGGGGGGACAATGAGCAGTTCTTC.

The chain has TRBV12-3 or TRBV12-4 and TRBJ2-3, with D hard to call. V gave up 3 bases and J gave up 3 bases, with 13 bases separating them. This CDR3 has 15 residues. CDR3 protein: CASSFPGYSTDTQYF. Written as DNA, the CDR3 is TGTGCCAGCAGTTTCCCTGGGTATTCAACAGATACGCAGTATTTT.

Comments on this clonotype: One end of the junction fails to match germline, which may point to a read error. This CDR3 reads CTSSPLDGGTEELYF. The DNA of the CDR3 is TGTACCAGCAGCCCCCTAGATGGAGGCACCGAGGAGCTGTATTTT. This chain uses TRBV11-2 with TRBJ2-2; possible D gene TRBD2, 5 bases. CDR1 is SGHAT, CDR2 FQNNGV, per germline. CDR3 length equals 15 residues.

As for this clonotype: Germline and junction disagree at one end, which may indicate a read error. The chain links TRBV12-3 or TRBV12-4 to TRBJ2-1; 9 bases match TRBD1. This CDR3 spans 15 amino acids. The CDR3 protein is CASSITGGSWIEHFF. The CDR3 region has the DNA TGTGCCAGCAGCATAACAGGGGGCTCATGGATTGAGCACTTCTTC.

On this clonotype: Since a much larger clone is just one base distant, this may be a read error. The V call is TRBV29-1, the J call TRBJ2-3; 7 nucleotides align to TRBD1. Germline loops: CDR1 SQVTM, CDR2 ANQGSEA. This CDR3 has 12 amino acids. CDR3 amino acids: CSGGTDTDAQYF. CDR3 DNA sequence: TGCAGCGGGGGGACAGACACAGATGCGCAGTATTTT.

In the case of this clonotype: Here the CDR3 omits its conserved ending phenylalanine or tryptophan, so a read error is the likely source. The chain is built from TRBV11-3 and TRBJ1-6; 9 nucleotides match TRBD1. Unmatched junction bases numbered 22, after V lost 5 bases and J lost 8 bases. The CDR3 runs to 20 residues. Germline V CDR1 and CDR2: SGHNT, YENEEA. This chain's CDR3 is CASSQHRDRVFTRTDSPLHY. For the CDR3, the DNA is TGTGCCAGCAGCCAGCACCGGGACAGGGTCTTCACTCGAACAGATTCACCCCTCCACTAT.

On this clonotype itself: A junction end diverges from the germline sequence, so it may reflect a read error. This chain joins TRBV14 and TRBJ1-2, with D perhaps TRBD1 (5 bases). This CDR3 contains 13 residues. Germline CDR1 SGHDN, CDR2 FVKESK. The CDR3 protein is CAGSQGGGYGYTF. CDR3 coding DNA: TGTGCCGGCAGCCAAGGTGGGGGCTATGGCTACACCTTC.

The count of this clonotype is one. DNA of the CDR3: TGTGCCAGCAGCCCCCAGGGGGGGTTCCTCAACTCTGGGGCCGACATCCTGACTTTC. It translates to CASSPQGGFLNSGADILTF. The rearrangement joins TRBV11-2 to TRBJ2-6; perhaps D is TRBD1 or TRBD2 (7 bases each). Trimming stripped 5 bases from V and 14 bases from J, with 34 bases between. Germline CDR1 is SGHAT and CDR2 is FQNNGV. The CDR3 spans 19 residues.

Concerning this clonotype itself: One end of the junction is discordant with germline, which a read error may explain. The chain combines TRBV29-1 with TRBJ1-2; possibly TRBD1 for D (5 bases). In germline, CDR1 is SQVTM, CDR2 ANQGSEA. The CDR3 has 14 residues. The chain's CDR3 is CSIAVGQQNYGYTF. In DNA, the CDR3 is TGTAGCATTGCCGTTGGACAACAAAACTATGGCTACACCTTC.

The rearrangement joins TRBV20-1 to TRBJ2-5; TRBD1 or TRBD2 may be the D gene (5 bases each). Per germline, CDR1 DFQATT and CDR2 SNEGSKA (reference sequence). Trimming left V 7 bases short and J 3 bases short, with 12 bases between. This CDR3 region has 12 residues. CDR3 in amino acids: CSVQGTEETQYF. For the CDR3, the DNA is TGCAGTGTCCAAGGGACCGAAGAGACCCAGTACTTC.

For this clonotype: This may arise from a read error, as a much more abundant clone is one base away. The J gene is TRBJ2-7, the V gene TRBV11-2; a weak D match, TRBD2 (6 bases). Germline V lookup: CDR1 SGHAT, CDR2 FQNNGV. The CDR3 loop spans 12 amino acids. The CDR3 spells CASTPTSREQCF. CDR3 bases: TGTGCCAGCACCCCGACTAGTAGGGAGCAGTGCTTC.

As for this clonotype: This could be a read error, since a much larger clone is one nucleotide away. This chain connects TRBV20-1 to TRBJ1-5; TRBD1 aligns across 8 bases. The length of the CDR3 is 12 residues. V lost 3 bases and J lost 10; bases outside the gene matches: 5. Germline values: CDR1 DFQATT, CDR2 SNEGSKA (reference sequence). The CDR3 region has the DNA TGCAGTGCTAGTTGGCAGGGGGCTCCCCAGCATTTT. Translated, it gives CSASWQGAPQHF.

This clonotype has a single count. The missing conserved phenylalanine or tryptophan at the end of this CDR3 makes a read error likely. The V and J genes are TRBV11-2 and TRBJ1-5; D is uncertain. The end of the DNA aligns better with TRBJ2-3, so the J call may be wrong. In germline, CDR1 is SGHAT, CDR2 FQNNGV. The CDR3 runs to 13 residues. The CDR3 DNA is TGTGCCAGCAGCTTAACGGAAAGGCAGCCCCAGTATATT. Encoded protein: CASSLTERQPQYI.

Concerning this clonotype: No conserved phenylalanine or tryptophan is present at the end of the CDR3, so a read error is the likely explanation. The J gene is TRBJ2-5, the V gene TRBV28; 8 bases are shared with TRBD1. The CDR3 contains 14 residues. Germline lookup yields CDR1 MDHEN and CDR2 SYDVKM. Trimming cost V 6 bases and J 9 bases; bases outside gene matches: 12. The CDR3 DNA is TGTGCCAGCAGCCCGAGGACAGGGATGAAGGCCCAGTACCTC. Protein product: CASSPRTGMKAQYL.

The chain recombines TRBV6-2 or TRBV6-3 with TRBJ2-1; 7 nucleotides agree with TRBD2. The CDR3 has 15 amino acids. CDR1 is MNHEY and CDR2 is SVGEGT in the germline V gene. The V gene end was trimmed by 2 bases and the J gene end by 4 bases; junction bases not matched to a gene: 5. CDR3 in amino acids: CASSYVGGRYNEQFF. The DNA of the CDR3 is TGTGCCAGCAGTTACGTCGGGGGGAGGTACAATGAGCAGTTCTTC.

CDR3 in DNA: TGCGCCAGCAGCTTGTCCACTAGCGCTTACAATGAGCAGTTCTTC. Its protein is CASSLSTSAYNEQFF. The chain is built from TRBV4-1 and TRBJ2-1; TRBD2 matches 7 bases. J was trimmed by 4 bases and V by 5 bases; bases with no gene match: 8. The germline CDR1 and CDR2 sequences are MGHRA and YSYEKL. The CDR3 has 15 amino acids.

The rearrangement joins TRBV20-1 to TRBJ2-1; no definite D call. Germline lookup yields CDR1 DFQATT and CDR2 SNEGSKA (reference sequence). The V and J ends lost 0 bases and 1 base respectively, with 7 bases between them. The length of the CDR3 is 14 residues. The CDR3 sequence: CSARDMVSYNEQFF. The CDR3 nucleotides are TGCAGTGCTAGAGATATGGTGTCCTACAATGAGCAGTTCTTC.

Concerning this clonotype: This may come from a read error, since a much larger clone is one base off. This chain uses TRBV6-1 with TRBJ2-1, with D hard to call. The length of the CDR3 is 12 residues. Germline assignment: CDR1 MNHNS and CDR2 SASEGT. DNA for the CDR3: TGTGTCAGCAGTGTTATTCGGTATGAGCAGTTCTTC. Protein product: CVSSVIRYEQFF.

The chain employs TRBV5-4 and TRBJ2-1, with D unresolved. CDR3 length equals 12 residues. Trimming stripped 4 bases from V and 10 bases from J, with 12 bases between. Germline V gene sequence: CDR1 SGHNT, CDR2 YYREEE (reference sequence). The DNA for the CDR3 is TGTGCCAGCAGCCAACGCTATAGGGAGCAGTTCTTC. This sequence encodes CASSQRYREQFF.

The V gene is TRBV24-1, the J gene TRBJ2-2; D may be TRBD2 (5 bases). V lost 3 bases, J lost 0 bases, and 7 bases lay in between. CDR1 and CDR2 from the germline V gene are KGHDR and SFDVKD. The CDR3 totals 15 residues. CDR3 region: CATSDPGSNTGELFF. In nucleotides, the CDR3 is TGTGCCACCAGTGATCCGGGATCGAACACCGGGGAGCTGTTTTTT.

The J gene is TRBJ2-1, the V gene TRBV20-1; D unresolved. This CDR3 has 14 residues. Germline loops: CDR1 DFQATT, CDR2 SNEGSKA (reference sequence). V lost 5 bases to trimming and J lost 4 bases, with 15 bases between them. The CDR3 sequence: CSAVRGDSYNEQFF. In DNA, the CDR3 is TGCAGTGCTGTCAGAGGAGACTCATACAATGAGCAGTTCTTC.

The sample holds a few counts of this clonotype. A much larger clone differs by one base, so this may be a read error. The rearrangement links TRBV5-6 to TRBJ1-5; D unclear. V was clipped by 0 bases and J by 0 bases, with 13 bases between them. CDR1 and CDR2 (germline): SGHDT, YYEEEE. CDR3 length: 17 amino acids. In nucleotides, the CDR3 is TGTGCCAGCAGCTTGGGAGAGAGCGCATATAGCAATCAGCCCCAGCATTTT. Amino acid sequence: CASSLGESAYSNQPQHF.

V gene TRBV11-2 combines with J gene TRBJ2-2; tentative D call: TRBD2 (6 bases). Germline V gene sequence: CDR1 SGHAT, CDR2 FQNNGV. Trimming shortened V by 5 bases and J by 10 bases, and 23 bases separated the two germline ends. The CDR3 spans 16 residues. The CDR3 DNA reads as TGTGCCAGCAGCCGCGAGAGCGGGCGGAACACTGCGGAGCTGTTTTTT. This translates into CASSRESGRNTAELFF. Using reference TRBV11-2 and TRBJ2-2 for the parts outside the CDR3, the full variable domain is EAGVAQSPRYKIIEKRQSVAFWCNPISGHATLYWYQQILGQGPKLLIQFQNNGVVDDSQLPKDRFSAERLKGVDSTLKIQPAKLEDSAVYLCASSRESGRNTAELFFGEGSRLTVL.

As concerns this clonotype: One end of the junction varies from germline; a read error may be responsible. The rearrangement uses TRBV6-5 and TRBJ1-6, with D perhaps matching TRBD1 (5 bases). The CDR3 sequence is 17 residues long. CDR1 MNHEY and CDR2 SVGAGI come from the germline V gene. The CDR3 DNA follows: TGTGCCAGCAGTTACTATGGGGCAGGCCGAGTCGATTCACCCCTCTACTTT. Protein product: CASSYYGAGRVDSPLYF.